This passage covers 20 T cell receptor beta chains from one sample sequenced in a study of breast tumors, draining lymph nodes, adjacent tissues. A single record per CDR3 protein comes from TCRdb applying MiXCR to the multiplex PCR reads. Of around 130,000 distinct CDR3 sequences in the sample, roughly 21% were seen once. The lymph nodes were axillary draining lymph nodes from breast cancer patients. The sequenced sample consisted of axillary lymph node tissue. These receptors all stem from a female donor with breast cancer. Some clones in this sample may be carry-over from other donors' samples.

In this sample, this clonotype turned up many times. CDR3 sequence reads: CAISEVAGGQYF. Written as DNA, the CDR3 is TGTGCCATCAGTGAAGTAGCGGGAGGGCAGTATTTT. The chain is built from TRBV10-3 and TRBJ2-3; TRBD2 matches 10 bases. J gave up 11 bases and V 3 bases, and 2 bases lay outside the gene matches. Germline V gives CDR1 ENHRY, CDR2 SYGVKD. The CDR3 has 12 amino acids.

To note about this clonotype: A single base separates this from a much larger clone, so it may be a read error. The rearrangement joins TRBV19 to TRBJ2-7, with 8 bases identical to TRBD1. In germline, CDR1 is LNHDA, CDR2 SQIVND (reference sequence). The CDR3 contains 14 residues. CDR3 amino acids: CASRRGQASYERYF. CDR3 nucleotides: TGTGCCAGTAGAAGGGGACAGGCCTCCTACGAGCGGTACTTC.

This clonotype occurred many times. This chain joins TRBV29-1 and TRBJ2-1; D gene ambiguous. CDR3 length equals 12 residues. V dropped 0 bases and J dropped 7 bases, with 7 bases sitting between them. Per the germline V gene, CDR1 is SQVTM and CDR2 is ANQGSEA. The CDR3 reads CSVEDVGNEQFF. The CDR3 bases are TGCAGCGTTGAAGATGTGGGAAATGAGCAGTTCTTC.

This clonotype was seen repeatedly, ten times or more. This chain uses TRBV24-1 with TRBJ2-5; D tentatively reads TRBD1 or TRBD2 (5 bases each). The CDR3 runs 15 residues. CDR1 is KGHDR and CDR2 is SFDVKD in the germline V gene. V shed 3 bases and J shed 4 bases, with 14 bases lying between them. The CDR3 coding sequence is TGTGCCACCAGTGATAGAGGGGCAGGGTCAGAGACCCAGTACTTC. Amino acids: CATSDRGAGSETQYF.

There are many counts of this clonotype. The chain recombines TRBV5-1 with TRBJ2-7; no definite D call. Germline CDR1 SGHRS, CDR2 YFSETQ. The CDR3 is 13 residues long. The germline V and J ends were trimmed by 5 bases and 3 bases, with 12 bases remaining between them. The DNA for the CDR3 is TGCGCCAGCAGGGTTGACAACCTCTACGAGCAGTACTTC. This codes for CASRVDNLYEQYF. The whole variable domain, filled in from reference TRBV5-1 and TRBJ2-7, reads KAGVTQTPRYLIKTRGQQVTLSCSPISGHRSVSWYQQTPGQGLQFLFEYFSETQRNKGNFPGRFSGRQFSNSRSEMNVSTLELGDSALYLCASRVDNLYEQYFGPGTRLTVT.

Ten or more counts support this clonotype. The chain is built from TRBV11-2 and TRBJ2-2; TRBD1 agrees at 9 bases. Unmatched junction bases numbered 8, after V lost 11 bases and J lost 4 bases. Germline V lookup: CDR1 SGHAT, CDR2 FQNNGV. This CDR3 contains 14 residues. CDR3 nucleotides: TGTGCCTGTACCTCGACAGGGGGCACCGGGGAGCTGTTTTTT. It codes for CACTSTGGTGELFF. Variable domain in full (rest from reference TRBV11-2 and TRBJ2-2): EAGVAQSPRYKIIEKRQSVAFWCNPISGHATLYWYQQILGQGPKLLIQFQNNGVVDDSQLPKDRFSAERLKGVDSTLKIQPAKLEDSAVYLCACTSTGGTGELFFGEGSRLTVL.

As concerns this clonotype: Possible read error: a much larger clone is one base away. As DNA, the CDR3 is TGTGCCAGCAGGCCCCAGCAATTTGCCTACGAGCAGTACTTC. This encodes CASRPQQFAYEQYF. The chain links TRBV6-1 to TRBJ2-7; unclear D gene. Germline CDR1 and CDR2: MNHNS and SASEGT. The CDR3 length is 14 residues. V was trimmed by 6 bases and J by 2 bases, leaving 14 bases between them.

This clonotype was seen repeatedly, ten times or more. The V gene is TRBV24-1, the J gene TRBJ2-3, with TRBD2 identical over 8 bases. V was clipped by 4 bases and J by 7 bases; unmatched bases: 15. Per germline, CDR1 KGHDR and CDR2 SFDVKD. The CDR3 has 17 residues. The CDR3 sequence is CATSDAGFGAGVYTQYF. The CDR3 coding sequence is TGTGCCACCAGTGACGCCGGGTTTGGAGCGGGGGTTTATACGCAGTATTTT.

CDR3 residues: CASTQRGRDEKLFF. CDR3 DNA: TGCGCCAGCACACAGCGGGGCCGAGATGAAAAACTGTTTTTT. This rearrangement joins TRBV5-1 to TRBJ1-4, with D possibly being TRBD1 (5 bases). This CDR3 region has 14 residues. The germline V gene encodes CDR1 SGHRS and CDR2 YFSETQ. The V end was cut by 6 bases, the J end by 6 bases, with 15 bases between.

This clonotype was observed at least ten times. The chain employs TRBV4-1 and TRBJ1-5, with D perhaps TRBD1 (5 bases). This CDR3 has 13 amino acids. V was pared by 5 bases and J by 4 bases, with 9 bases between. Per the germline V gene, CDR1 is MGHRA and CDR2 is YSYEKL. CDR3 loop: CASSGAQNQPQHF. CDR3 coding DNA: TGCGCCAGCAGCGGGGCACAGAATCAGCCCCAGCATTTT.

This clonotype has only a few counts. The chain has TRBV28 and TRBJ2-1; 12 bases map to TRBD2. Looked up from germline, CDR1 is MDHEN and CDR2 is SYDVKM. The CDR3 sequence is 15 residues long. V lost 5 bases to trimming and J lost 14 bases; unmatched junction nucleotides: 13. CDR3 DNA: TGTGCCAGCAGTCAATCTAGCGGGAGGGCGTGGCGTAAGTTCTTC. The encoded protein is CASSQSSGRAWRKFF. The complete variable domain, with remaining parts taken from reference TRBV28 and TRBJ2-1, reads DVKVTQSSRYLVKRTGEKVFLECVQDMDHENMFWYRQDPGLGLRLIYFSYDVKMKEKGDIPEGYSVSREKKERFSLILESASTNQTSMYLCASSQSSGRAWRKFFGPGTRLTVL.

The chain is built from TRBV4-1 and TRBJ2-2, with TRBD1 as a possible D gene (6 bases). Looked up from germline, CDR1 is MGHRA and CDR2 is YSYEKL. The V and J ends lost 1 base and 1 base respectively, with 10 bases between them. This CDR3 is built from 16 residues. CDR3 DNA sequence: TGCGCCAGCAGCCAAGCTGGGGGCCGGAACACCGGGGAGCTGTTTTTT. As protein: CASSQAGGRNTGELFF.

This clonotype was seen many times. The rearrangement links TRBV3-1 to TRBJ2-1, with 8 bases matching TRBD2. After removal of 3 bases from V and 0 bases from J, the junction contained 7 bases not matched to a gene. Germline CDR1 reads LGHDT; CDR2 reads YNNKEL (reference sequence). The length of the CDR3 is 17 residues. The CDR3 DNA is TGTGCCAGCAGCCACTGGACTAGCCATCGCTCCTACAATGAGCAGTTCTTC. Encoded protein: CASSHWTSHRSYNEQFF.

V usage is TRBV20-1 and J usage is TRBJ1-1; D gene uncertain. V lost 3 bases, J lost 0 bases, and 11 bases lay in between. The CDR3 contains 14 residues. The germline gives CDR1 DFQATT, CDR2 SNEGSKA (reference sequence). CDR3 coding DNA: TGCAGTGCTAGTTTGGGCATCATGAACACTGAAGCTTTCTTT. It codes for CSASLGIMNTEAFF.

This clonotype has a count of ten or more. The chain couples TRBV7-3 to TRBJ2-5; 7 nucleotides align to TRBD2. CDR1 is SGHTA, CDR2 FQGTGA, per germline. CDR3 length: 13 amino acids. V was pared by 5 bases and J by 4 bases, with 4 bases of the junction left unmatched. CDR3 bases: TGTGCCAGCAGCGGGGGGGTGGGAGAGACCCAGTACTTC. Translated, it gives CASSGGVGETQYF.

This clonotype was recorded a few times. The chain links TRBV28 to TRBJ1-4; D ambiguous. The CDR3 contains 15 residues. Deletions cut 4 bases from V and 3 bases from J, with 12 bases between. Germline-derived CDR1 and CDR2 are MDHEN and SYDVKM. The CDR3 loop reads CASSSLGLANEKLFF. The CDR3 bases are TGTGCCAGCAGTTCTCTGGGTCTAGCTAATGAAAAACTGTTTTTT.

This clonotype was observed a few times. The rearrangement links TRBV14 to TRBJ2-5; no definite D call. This CDR3 contains 13 residues. V lost 3 bases and J 5 bases, leaving 10 bases between the germline ends. Germline V gene sequence: CDR1 SGHDN, CDR2 FVKESK. CDR3 coding DNA: TGTGCCAGCAGCCACGTCCCATTTGAGACCCAGTACTTC. Translating gives CASSHVPFETQYF.

This clonotype was seen repeatedly, ten times or more. This chain connects TRBV20-1 to TRBJ1-6; D uncertain. Trimming shortened V by 2 bases and J by 11 bases, and 19 bases separated the two germline ends. CDR3 length equals 15 residues. Germline CDR1 reads DFQATT; CDR2 reads SNEGSKA (reference sequence). The CDR3, as DNA: TGCAGTGCTAGACCCCCGGGAGGGATCAGAACACCCCTCCACTTT. Encoded protein: CSARPPGGIRTPLHF.

This clonotype was picked up many times. The V gene is TRBV29-1, the J gene TRBJ1-2; D is unclear. CDR3 size: 12 residues. V lost 6 bases and J 5 bases, leaving 13 bases between the germline ends. The germline CDR1 and CDR2 sequences are SQVTM and ANQGSEA. CDR3 protein: CSVALDQYGYTF. The CDR3 DNA reads as TGCAGCGTCGCGTTAGACCAGTATGGCTACACCTTC.

The chain joins TRBV9 to TRBJ2-1; no definite D call. This CDR3 is built from 13 residues. V lost 0 bases to trimming and J lost 3 bases, with 4 bases between them. CDR1 SGDLS and CDR2 YYNGEE come from the germline V gene. The DNA for the CDR3 is TGTGCCAGCAGCGTAGAGGGCTACAATGAGCAGTTCTTC. Its translation is CASSVEGYNEQFF.